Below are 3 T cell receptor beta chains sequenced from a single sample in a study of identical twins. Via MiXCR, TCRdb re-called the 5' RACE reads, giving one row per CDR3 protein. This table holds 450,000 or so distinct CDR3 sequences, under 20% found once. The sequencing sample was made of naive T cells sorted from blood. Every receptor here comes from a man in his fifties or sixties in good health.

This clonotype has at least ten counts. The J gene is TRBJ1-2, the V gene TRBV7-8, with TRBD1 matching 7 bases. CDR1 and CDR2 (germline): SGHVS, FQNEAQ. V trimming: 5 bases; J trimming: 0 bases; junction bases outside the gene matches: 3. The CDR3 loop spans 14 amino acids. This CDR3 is CASSQGTANYGYTF. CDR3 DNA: TGTGCCAGCAGCCAGGGGACAGCTAACTATGGCTACACCTTC.

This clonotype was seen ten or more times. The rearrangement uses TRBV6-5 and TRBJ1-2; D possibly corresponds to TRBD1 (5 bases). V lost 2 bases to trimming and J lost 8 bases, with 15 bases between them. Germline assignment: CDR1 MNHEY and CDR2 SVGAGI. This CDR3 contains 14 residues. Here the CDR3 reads CASSYASRGGGYTF. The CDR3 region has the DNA TGTGCCAGCAGTTACGCCTCTAGGGGAGGGGGCTACACCTTC.

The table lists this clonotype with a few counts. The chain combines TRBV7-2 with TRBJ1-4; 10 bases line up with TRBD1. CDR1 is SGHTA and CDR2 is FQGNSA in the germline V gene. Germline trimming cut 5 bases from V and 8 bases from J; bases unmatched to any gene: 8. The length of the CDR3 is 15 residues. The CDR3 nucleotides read TGTGCCAGCAGCACCCGACAGGGGGCAGTGGAAAAACTGTTTTTT. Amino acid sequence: CASSTRQGAVEKLFF.